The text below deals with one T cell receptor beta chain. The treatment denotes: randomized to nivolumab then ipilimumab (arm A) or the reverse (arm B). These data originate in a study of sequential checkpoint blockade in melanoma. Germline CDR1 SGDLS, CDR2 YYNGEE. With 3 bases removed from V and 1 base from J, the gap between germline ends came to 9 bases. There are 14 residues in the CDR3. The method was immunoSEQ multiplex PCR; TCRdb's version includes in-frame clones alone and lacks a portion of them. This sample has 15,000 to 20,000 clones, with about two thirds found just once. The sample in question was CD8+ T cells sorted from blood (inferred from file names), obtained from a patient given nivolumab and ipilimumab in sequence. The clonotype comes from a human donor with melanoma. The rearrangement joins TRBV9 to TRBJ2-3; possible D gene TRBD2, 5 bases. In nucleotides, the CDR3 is TGTGCCAGCAGCGCCGCCGGGGGCACAGATACGCAGTATTTT. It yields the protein CASSAAGGTDTQYF.